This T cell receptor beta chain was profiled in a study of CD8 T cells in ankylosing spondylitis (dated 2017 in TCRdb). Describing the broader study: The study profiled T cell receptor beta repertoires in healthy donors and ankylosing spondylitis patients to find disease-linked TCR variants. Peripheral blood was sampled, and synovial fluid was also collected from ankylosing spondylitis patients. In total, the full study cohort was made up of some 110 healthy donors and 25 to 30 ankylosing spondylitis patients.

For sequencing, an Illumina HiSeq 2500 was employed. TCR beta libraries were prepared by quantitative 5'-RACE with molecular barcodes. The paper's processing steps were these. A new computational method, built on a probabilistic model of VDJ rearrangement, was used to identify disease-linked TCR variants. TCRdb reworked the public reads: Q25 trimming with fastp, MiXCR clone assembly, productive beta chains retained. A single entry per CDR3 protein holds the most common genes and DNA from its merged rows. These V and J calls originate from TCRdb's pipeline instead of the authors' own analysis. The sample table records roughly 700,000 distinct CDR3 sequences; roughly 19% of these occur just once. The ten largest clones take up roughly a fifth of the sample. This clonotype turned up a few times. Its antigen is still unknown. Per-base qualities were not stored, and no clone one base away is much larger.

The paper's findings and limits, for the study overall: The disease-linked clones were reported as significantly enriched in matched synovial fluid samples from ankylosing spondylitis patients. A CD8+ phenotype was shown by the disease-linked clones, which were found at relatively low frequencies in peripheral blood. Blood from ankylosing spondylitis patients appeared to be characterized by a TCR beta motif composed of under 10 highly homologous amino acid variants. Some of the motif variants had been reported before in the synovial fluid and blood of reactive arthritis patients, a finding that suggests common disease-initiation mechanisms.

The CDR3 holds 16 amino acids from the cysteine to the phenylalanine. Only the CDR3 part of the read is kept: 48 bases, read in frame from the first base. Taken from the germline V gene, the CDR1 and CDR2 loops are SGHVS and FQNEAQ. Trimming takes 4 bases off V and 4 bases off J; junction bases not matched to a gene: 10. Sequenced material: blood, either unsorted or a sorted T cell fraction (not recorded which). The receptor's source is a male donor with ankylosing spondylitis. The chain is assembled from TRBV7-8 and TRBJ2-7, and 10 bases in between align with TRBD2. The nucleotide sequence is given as TGTGCCAGCAGCTCCTTTACCACTAGCGGGGCATACGAGCAGTACTTC. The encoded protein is CASSSFTTSGAYEQYF. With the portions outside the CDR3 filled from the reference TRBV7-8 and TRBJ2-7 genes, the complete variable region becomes GAGVSQSPRYKVAKRGQDVALRCDPISGHVSLFWYQQALGQGPEFLTYFQNEAQLDKSGLPSDRFFAERPEGSVSTLKIQRTQQEDSAVYLCASSSFTTSGAYEQYFGPGTRLTVT.